Presented here are 26 T cell receptor beta chains from one specimen sequenced in a study of shared T cell receptors in the human thymus. Sequencing used immunoSEQ multiplex PCR; TCRdb keeps in-frame clones, though not all of them. Here the sample spans some 700,000 clones, more than 75% being singletons. In addition, the sample was reused for a study of human thymus T cells.

Sequencing used thymocytes. The receptors come from a boy under three years old with a congenital heart defect.

The chain couples TRBV11-2 to TRBJ1-2, with no clear D. This CDR3 comprises 12 residues. Trimming took 5 bases from V and 7 from J, leaving 11 bases between them. The V gene's germline CDR1 is SGHAT and CDR2 FQNNGV. The CDR3 loop reads CASSPQEVGYTF. The CDR3 nucleotides are TGTGCCAGCAGCCCCCAAGAGGTTGGCTACACCTTC.

The rearrangement links TRBV21-1 to TRBJ1-2; TRBD1 is the table's D call and was not checked against the DNA. TRBV21-1 is a pseudogene. This CDR3 contains 14 residues. CDR3 DNA: TGTGCCAACGGGGACAGGGGGGGGATCTATGGCTACACCTTC. Translated: CANGDRGGIYGYTF.

The V call is TRBV18, the J call TRBJ2-1; 8 bases are shared with TRBD2. J lost 0 bases, V lost 1 base, and 8 bases had no gene match. This CDR3 is built from 18 residues. CDR1 KGHSH and CDR2 LQKENI come from the germline V gene. The CDR3 here is CASSPLGTSLSSYNEQFF. CDR3 nucleotide sequence: TGTGCCAGCTCACCACTCGGGACTAGTCTTAGCTCCTACAATGAGCAGTTCTTC.

The chain employs TRBV28 and TRBJ2-7; TRBD1 might be the D (7 bases). V gave up 0 bases and J gave up 7 bases, with 28 bases separating them. Germline V CDR1 and CDR2: MDHEN, SYDVKM. The CDR3 loop spans 19 amino acids. The CDR3 is CASSLCSQGGKKREGEQYF. The CDR3 DNA follows: TGTGCCAGCAGTTTATGTAGTCAGGGGGGCAAGAAGAGGGAAGGGGAGCAGTACTTC.

The chain combines TRBV4-2 with TRBJ2-7, with a possible D match to TRBD1 (6 bases). Deletions cut 5 bases from V and 4 bases from J, with 27 bases between. Germline-derived CDR1 and CDR2 are LGHNA and YNFKEQ. CDR3 length: 18 residues. The CDR3 is CASSGTRGPGPHVYEQYF. The CDR3 DNA reads as TGTGCCAGCAGCGGGACAAGGGGACCGGGACCCCACGTGTACGAGCAGTACTTC.

This clone was observed a few times. The chain is built from TRBV29-1 and TRBJ1-1; D is uncertain. CDR3 length: 15 amino acids. CDR1 is SQVTM, CDR2 ANQGSEA, per germline. Trimming took off 7 bases at V and 6 bases at J, with 24 bases between the two ends. As DNA, the CDR3 is TGCAGCGGTGTTTTCTGTCGGGGTAGTTACGCTGAAGCTTTCTTT. It encodes CSGVFCRGSYAEAFF.

The chain has TRBV5-8 and TRBJ2-3; possible D gene TRBD1, 5 bases. This CDR3 comprises 14 residues. V lost 0 bases to trimming and J lost 6 bases, with 11 bases between them. Germline V gene sequence: CDR1 SGHTS, CDR2 YDEGEE. The CDR3 DNA follows: TGTGCCAGCAGCTTGGTGCAGGGTAGTGATACGCAGTATTTT. Protein: CASSLVQGSDTQYF.

The table lists this clone with a few counts. The gene calls are TRBV6-6 and TRBJ1-3; D perhaps matches TRBD1 (5 bases). Germline V gene data show CDR1 as MNHNY and CDR2 as SVGAGI (reference sequence). The CDR3 covers 15 residues. The V end lost 0 bases, the J end lost 7 bases, and 13 bases lay between the germline ends. CDR3 bases: TGTGCCAGCAGTTACTCGACAGCGTGTAACAACACCATATATTTT. Its protein is CASSYSTACNNTIYF.

V is TRBV15 and J is TRBJ1-2; unclear D gene. Trimming pared 0 bases from V and 1 base from J, leaving 9 bases between. Germline CDR1 LNHNV, CDR2 YYDKDF (reference sequence). The CDR3 totals 15 residues. The CDR3 reads CATSREADDNYGYTF. The CDR3 bases are TGTGCCACCAGCAGAGAAGCGGATGATAACTATGGCTACACCTTC.

The chain carries TRBV27 and TRBJ2-5; 9 bases match TRBD2. The J call may be wrong; the DNA end is better matched by TRBJ2-7. The CDR3 consists of 16 residues. Per the germline V gene, CDR1 is MNHEY and CDR2 is SMNVEV (reference sequence). Here the CDR3 DNA reads TGTGCCAGCAGTTTATTGCCTAGCGGGGTTACCTACGAGCAGTACTTC. Protein: CASSLLPSGVTYEQYF.

The table lists this clone with a few counts. CDR3 DNA sequence: TGTGCCAGTAGTATTGGCAGGGGCGAGGAGCAGTACTTC. As protein: CASSIGRGEEQYF. The chain recombines TRBV19 with TRBJ2-7; a possible D gene is TRBD1 (6 bases). Trimming removed 3 bases at V and 7 bases at J, with 13 bases between. The CDR3 extends over 13 amino acids. Germline V gives CDR1 LNHDA, CDR2 SQIVND (reference sequence).

This chain links TRBV9 with TRBJ1-4; the match to TRBD1 covers 9 bases. The CDR3 is 15 residues long. CDR1 and CDR2 from the germline V gene are SGDLS and YYNGEE. Trimming took 4 bases from V and 8 from J; bases not matched to a gene: 9. CDR3 in DNA: TGTGCCAGCAGCCCCCCGGGGACAGGGATGGAAAAACTGTTTTTT. Protein sequence: CASSPPGTGMEKLFF.

This sequence joins TRBV19 and TRBJ2-1; possible D gene TRBD1, 6 bases. CDR1 is LNHDA, CDR2 SQIVND, per germline (reference sequence). The CDR3 contains 13 residues. V was clipped by 10 bases and J by 2 bases, with 12 bases between them. CDR3 bases: TGTGCCACGAACAGGGACCCCTACAATGAGCAGTTCTTC. Translating gives CATNRDPYNEQFF.

V gene TRBV6-4 combines with J gene TRBJ2-2; 9 bases are a match to TRBD2. V trimming: 6 bases; J trimming: 4 bases; junction bases outside the gene matches: 6. The CDR3 sequence is 15 residues long. Germline CDR1 MRHNA, CDR2 SNTAGT. In nucleotides, the CDR3 is TGTGCCAGCAGGCGGGCTAGCGGGGTCACCGGGGAGCTGTTTTTT. This sequence encodes CASRRASGVTGELFF.

This clone was seen only a few times. The chain links TRBV4-1 to TRBJ2-1, with 9 nucleotides matching TRBD1. The CDR3 runs to 13 residues. J was trimmed by 10 bases and V by 4 bases; bases with no gene match: 5. CDR1 is MGHRA and CDR2 is YSYEKL in the germline V gene. In DNA form, the CDR3 reads TGCGCCAGCAGCCGGGACAGGGTACGGGAGCAGTTCTTC. Protein product: CASSRDRVREQFF.

The chain has TRBV11-2 and TRBJ1-1, with D tentatively TRBD1 (6 bases). The CDR3 sequence is 15 residues long. Germline-derived CDR1 and CDR2 are SGHAT and FQNNGV. Deletions cut 5 bases from V and 7 bases from J, with 20 bases between. The CDR3 coding sequence is TGTGCCAGCAGCCTATCGCGGGCGGGGGCGGGTGAAGCTTTCTTT. Its protein is CASSLSRAGAGEAFF.

The J gene is TRBJ2-2, the V gene TRBV4-1, with 9 bases identical to TRBD2. The germline V gene encodes CDR1 MGHRA and CDR2 YSYEKL. V gave up 1 base and J gave up 4 bases; unmatched junction bases: 7. This CDR3 spans 17 amino acids. This chain's CDR3 is CASSQGPSLAGTGELFF. CDR3 nucleotide sequence: TGCGCCAGCAGCCAAGGCCCCTCACTAGCGGGCACCGGGGAGCTGTTTTTT.

There are a few counts of this clone. This rearrangement joins TRBV9 to TRBJ1-1; TRBD1 matches 12 bases. V dropped 0 bases and J dropped 1; count of bases not matched to a gene: 7. CDR1 and CDR2 (germline): SGDLS, YYNGEE. The CDR3 is made up of 18 amino acids. CDR3 protein: CASSVAPGTGGRNTEAFF. CDR3 in DNA: TGTGCCAGCAGCGTAGCTCCTGGGACAGGGGGCCGGAACACTGAAGCTTTCTTT.

The chain carries TRBV30 and TRBJ2-3, with 11 bases lining up with TRBD2. CDR1 GTSNPN and CDR2 SVGIG come from the germline V gene (reference sequence). The trim removed 3 bases at V and 7 bases at J, leaving 6 bases unmatched. CDR3 length: 14 residues. CDR3 coding DNA: TGTGCCTGGAGACTCCTAGCGGGAGGCAATACGCAGTATTTT. It codes for CAWRLLAGGNTQYF.

The gene calls are TRBV11-2 and TRBJ2-7, with a possible D match to TRBD2 (5 bases). Germline CDR1 is SGHAT and CDR2 is FQNNGV. This CDR3 spans 15 amino acids. Trimming left V 0 bases short and J 5 bases short, with 14 bases between. This CDR3 reads CASSLDPMMEDEQYF. The CDR3 nucleotides are TGTGCCAGCAGCTTAGATCCCATGATGGAGGACGAGCAGTACTTC. The full variable domain, rest sourced from reference TRBV11-2 and TRBJ2-7, is EAGVAQSPRYKIIEKRQSVAFWCNPISGHATLYWYQQILGQGPKLLIQFQNNGVVDDSQLPKDRFSAERLKGVDSTLKIQPAKLEDSAVYLCASSLDPMMEDEQYFGPGTRLTVT.

The rearrangement links TRBV14 to TRBJ2-5; TRBD1 matches 9 bases. The J call may be in error: the DNA end matches TRBJ2-7 better. CDR1 and CDR2 (germline): SGHDN, FVKESK. The CDR3 is 15 residues long. CDR3 in DNA: TGTGCCAGCAGCCAACTACGGGACAGGGTCTACGAGCAGTACTTC. Its protein is CASSQLRDRVYEQYF.

The chain combines TRBV7-6 with TRBJ2-7; 13 bases agree with TRBD2. With 6 bases clipped from V and 1 base from J, the junction kept 3 bases outside the gene matches. The germline V gene encodes CDR1 SGHVS and CDR2 FNYEAQ. CDR3 length equals 15 residues. This chain's CDR3 is CASSRTSGSSYEQYF. CDR3 DNA sequence: TGTGCCAGCAGTCGGACTAGCGGGAGTTCCTACGAGCAGTACTTC.

This rearrangement joins TRBV5-4 to TRBJ1-2; 8 nucleotides match TRBD1. The ends lost 5 bases at V and 5 bases at J; junction bases unmatched: 11. The germline gives CDR1 SGHNT, CDR2 YYREEE (reference sequence). The CDR3 runs to 15 residues. CDR3 nucleotides: TGTGCCAGCAGGGCCGGGACAGGTCTCCGATATGGCTACACCTTC. As protein: CASRAGTGLRYGYTF.

The chain couples TRBV30 to TRBJ2-2; 12 bases are shared with TRBD2. V lost 5 bases and J lost 2; bases outside the gene matches: 15. The CDR3 is made up of 19 amino acids. Germline CDR1 is GTSNPN and CDR2 is SVGIG (reference sequence). CDR3 loop: CAWGVGRTSGTINTGELFF. The DNA for the CDR3 is TGTGCCTGGGGAGTGGGTAGGACTAGCGGGACCATTAACACCGGGGAGCTGTTTTTT.

V gene TRBV4-2 combines with J gene TRBJ1-5; D gene ambiguous. Trimming took 4 bases from V and 1 from J, leaving 5 bases between them. Germline assignment: CDR1 LGHNA and CDR2 YNFKEQ. This CDR3 is built from 13 residues. In DNA, the CDR3 is TGTGCCAGCAGCCTGCGCAGCAATCAGCCCCAGCATTTT. Its translation is CASSLRSNQPQHF.

The rearrangement uses TRBV9 and TRBJ2-1; D possibly corresponds to TRBD2 (6 bases). Germline V CDR1 and CDR2: SGDLS, YYNGEE. CDR3 length: 14 residues. Deletions cut 2 bases from V and 8 bases from J, with 14 bases between. CDR3 DNA sequence: TGTGCCAGCAGCGTGGGGGGTGAGGGGCATGAGCAGTTCTTC. This translates into CASSVGGEGHEQFF.